These 17 T cell receptor beta chains were sequenced from one sample in a study of CD8 T cells in Susac syndrome (dated by TCRdb to the late 2010s). The receptor library was made with the immunoSEQ multiplex PCR assay. RNA was extracted with the RNeasy kit and roughly 0.45 to 1 ug was reverse transcribed using random hexamers. TCRdb trimmed the raw reads at Q25, called clones with MiXCR and kept productive beta chains. A single entry per CDR3 protein holds the most common genes and DNA from its merged rows. The sample has approximately 120,000 distinct CDR3 sequences on record, around 94% of them singletons. Around 0.087% of the sample lies in the top ten. Specimen: CD4+ T cells from PBMCs. These receptors were taken from a human donor in good health.

This sequence joins TRBV30 and TRBJ2-5, with D hard to call. V lost 2 bases and J 4 bases, leaving 11 bases between the germline ends. CDR3 length equals 13 residues. Germline CDR1 and CDR2: GTSNPN and SVGIG (reference sequence). The CDR3 here is CAWSSANGETQYF. CDR3 DNA: TGTGCCTGGAGTTCAGCAAATGGAGAGACCCAGTACTTC. The entire variable domain, with the rest obtained from reference TRBV30 and TRBJ2-5, is as follows: SQTIHQWPATLVQPVGSPLSLECTVEGTSNPNLYWYRQAAGRGLQLLFYSVGIGQISSEVPQNLSASRPQDRQFILSSKKLLLSDSGFYLCAWSSANGETQYFGPGTRLLVL.

The CDR3: CASSQAGGIGTDTQYF. CDR3 nucleotides: TGTGCCAGCAGCCAAGCGGGCGGGATCGGAACAGATACGCAGTATTTT. The chain recombines TRBV3-1 with TRBJ2-3; the D gene is possibly TRBD2 (6 bases). The CDR3 runs to 16 residues. V lost 1 base and J lost 3, with 14 bases in between. CDR1 is LGHDT and CDR2 is YNNKEL in the germline V gene (reference sequence).

V is TRBV7-7 and J is TRBJ2-2, with a possible D match to TRBD2 (6 bases). The V end lost 5 bases, the J end lost 6 bases, and 13 bases lay between the germline ends. The CDR3 has 14 residues. CDR1 is SSHAT and CDR2 is FNYEAQ in the germline V gene (reference sequence). The CDR3 protein is CASSPAGNAGELFF. In DNA, the CDR3 is TGTGCCAGCAGCCCAGCGGGTAACGCCGGGGAGCTGTTTTTT.

This clonotype was observed once. The CDR3 sequence: CSVGGDPYGYTF. In DNA, the CDR3 is TGCAGCGTTGGGGGGGATCCCTATGGCTACACCTTC. The J gene is TRBJ1-2, the V gene TRBV29-1, with TRBD1 as a possible D gene (5 bases). The CDR3 runs 12 residues. Trimming pared 4 bases from V and 4 bases from J, leaving 10 bases between. Germline loops: CDR1 SQVTM, CDR2 ANQGSEA. The variable domain in full, completed from reference TRBV29-1 and TRBJ1-2, reads SAVISQKPSRDICQRGTSLTIQCQVDSQVTMMFWYRQQPGQSLTLIATANQGSEATYESGFVIDKFPISRPNLTFSTLTVSNMSPEDSSIYLCSVGGDPYGYTFGSGTRLTVV.

The chain uses TRBV3-1 and TRBJ1-1; TRBD1 matches 8 bases. The CDR3 contains 18 residues. Germline loops: CDR1 LGHDT, CDR2 YNNKEL (reference sequence). V lost 0 bases and J lost 0; bases outside the gene matches: 9. This CDR3 reads CASSQEWTGRRVNTEAFF. The CDR3 nucleotides read TGTGCCAGCAGCCAAGAATGGACAGGGCGGCGGGTGAACACTGAAGCTTTCTTT.

This clonotype has only one observation. V gene TRBV5-6 combines with J gene TRBJ1-4; weak D call: TRBD1 (6 bases). Germline CDR1 and CDR2: SGHDT and YYEEEE. Deletions cut 2 bases from V and 8 bases from J, with 16 bases between. This CDR3 is 15 amino acids long. CDR3 amino acids: CASSLAQGFGEKLFF. CDR3 sequence (DNA): TGTGCCAGCAGCTTAGCCCAGGGGTTCGGGGAAAAACTGTTTTTT.

The chain recombines TRBV5-1 with TRBJ1-1, with no clear D. Per the germline V gene, CDR1 is SGHRS and CDR2 is YFSETQ. The germline V and J ends were trimmed by 4 bases and 8 bases, with 15 bases remaining between them. The CDR3 covers 13 residues. The DNA for the CDR3 is TGCGCCAGCAGCCTACGTGGAGCAGAAGAAGCTTTCTTT. It yields the protein CASSLRGAEEAFF. The full variable domain, with the rest looked up from reference TRBV5-1 and TRBJ1-1, is KAGVTQTPRYLIKTRGQQVTLSCSPISGHRSVSWYQQTPGQGLQFLFEYFSETQRNKGNFPGRFSGRQFSNSRSEMNVSTLELGDSALYLCASSLRGAEEAFFGQGTRLTVV.

This chain uses TRBV23-1 with TRBJ2-7; D gene unclear. TRBV23-1 is placed among ORFs of uncertain function. The germline V and J ends were trimmed by 0 bases and 2 bases, with 8 bases remaining between them. CDR3 length: 14 amino acids. The CDR3 sequence is CASSQSVRTYEQYF. As DNA, the CDR3 is TGCGCCAGCAGTCAATCTGTCAGAACCTACGAGCAGTACTTC.

This rearrangement joins TRBV7-2 to TRBJ2-2; D may correspond to TRBD1 or TRBD2 (7 bases each). V shed 3 bases and J shed 6 bases, with 14 bases lying between them. CDR1 SGHTA and CDR2 FQGNSA come from the germline V gene. The CDR3 is made up of 15 amino acids. CDR3 DNA: TGTGCCAGCAGCTTGGGCAGGGGGGGCGCCGGGGAGCTGTTTTTT. The encoded protein is CASSLGRGGAGELFF.

The CDR3 sequence is CASRAYSQGSNEAFF. The CDR3, as DNA: TGTGCCAGCAGGGCCTACTCACAGGGATCTAATGAAGCTTTCTTT. The chain combines TRBV2 with TRBJ1-1; a possible D gene is TRBD1 (6 bases). With 6 bases removed from V and 7 bases from J, the gap between germline ends came to 21 bases. Germline V CDR1 and CDR2: SNHLY, FYNNEI. The CDR3 totals 15 residues.

This clonotype occurred once. CDR3 in DNA: TGCAGTGCTAGAGTCACTAGCGGGGGCACCTACGAGCAGTACTTC. As protein: CSARVTSGGTYEQYF. The gene calls are TRBV20-1 and TRBJ2-7; 11 bases map to TRBD2. Trimming removed 1 base from V and 2 bases from J; junction bases left unmatched: 4. This CDR3 is built from 15 residues. Germline CDR1 is DFQATT and CDR2 is SNEGSKA (reference sequence).

This clonotype was observed a single time. CDR3 loop: CASSLAVGPPYEQYF. Here the CDR3 DNA reads TGCGCCAGCAGCTTGGCCGTGGGGCCCCCCTACGAGCAGTACTTC. J is TRBJ2-7 and V is TRBV5-1, with TRBD1 as a possible D gene (5 bases). The ends were cut back, 0 bases at V and 2 bases at J, with 12 bases in the middle. Looked up from germline, CDR1 is SGHRS and CDR2 is YFSETQ. The CDR3 is made up of 15 amino acids.

The V and J genes are TRBV29-1 and TRBJ2-3; 9 nucleotides agree with TRBD1. V shed 7 bases and J 3 bases; nucleotides not matched to a gene: 17. The germline V gene has CDR1 SQVTM and CDR2 ANQGSEA. The CDR3 loop spans 17 amino acids. The DNA for the CDR3 is TGCAGCGCCCGCCGGGACAGGGCCCAACGATATACAGATACGCAGTATTTT. Translating gives CSARRDRAQRYTDTQYF.

V is TRBV3-1 and J is TRBJ2-7, with TRBD1 identical over 8 bases. J was trimmed by 5 bases and V by 0 bases; bases with no gene match: 3. This CDR3 is 14 amino acids long. Germline lookup yields CDR1 LGHDT and CDR2 YNNKEL (reference sequence). CDR3 in DNA: TGTGCCAGCAGCCAAGATTGGACAGGGAACGAGCAGTACTTC. Its translation: CASSQDWTGNEQYF.

The chain uses TRBV14 and TRBJ2-7; TRBD1 is a possible D gene (7 bases). Germline V gene lookup returns CDR1 SGHDN and CDR2 FVKESK. Trimming stripped 0 bases from V and 3 bases from J, with 12 bases between. This CDR3 spans 15 amino acids. Here the CDR3 DNA reads TGTGCCAGCAGCCAAGACGGAGGGGGCGACTACGAGCAGTACTTC. Protein product: CASSQDGGGDYEQYF.

V and J are TRBV3-1 and TRBJ1-1; no clear D. Germline-derived CDR1 and CDR2 are LGHDT and YNNKEL (reference sequence). CDR3 length equals 16 residues. V was shortened by 4 bases and J by 4 bases, with 19 bases between the two germline ends. The CDR3 bases are TGTGCCAGCAGCCCCTTCCACCACAGTGGTCCCACTGAAGCTTTCTTT. This gives the protein CASSPFHHSGPTEAFF.

The chain uses TRBV14 and TRBJ1-4, with a weak D call TRBD1 (6 bases). Trimming pared 4 bases from V and 4 bases from J, leaving 19 bases between. In germline, CDR1 is SGHDN, CDR2 FVKESK. The CDR3 loop spans 17 amino acids. CDR3: CASSLWDTHPFNEKLFF. CDR3 sequence (DNA): TGTGCCAGCAGCCTGTGGGACACCCATCCCTTTAATGAAAAACTGTTTTTT.